Following are 5 T cell receptor beta chains from one sample sequenced in a study of blood T cell repertoires in COVID-19 (dated by TCRdb to about 2020). The library was generated by the immunoSEQ multiplex PCR assay. TCRdb holds this immuneACCESS table with in-frame rearrangements only. Some clones are missing; in checked studies, unresolved V genes explain under half, and the rest has no known cause. The sample table holds roughly 150,000 clones, of which around 80% were seen once. The top ten clonotypes cover around a tenth of the sample. Input material: peripheral blood. These receptors all stem from a woman aged 50 to 60 with acute or convalescent COVID-19.

The V call is TRBV28, the J call TRBJ2-1, with D unresolved. The CDR3 is 13 residues long. V was clipped by 5 bases and J by 9 bases, with 14 bases between them. Germline values: CDR1 MDHEN, CDR2 SYDVKM. The CDR3 DNA reads TGTGCCAGCAGTCTCCGGGTACCCAGTGAGCAGTTCTTC. Encoded protein: CASSLRVPSEQFF.

DNA for the CDR3: TGTGCCAGCAGCCCGTCCGGAAGGAGCACTGAAGCTTTCTTT. This sequence encodes CASSPSGRSTEAFF. The J gene is TRBJ1-1, the V gene TRBV11-2; D unresolved. V gave up 5 bases and J gave up 4 bases, with 14 bases separating them. This CDR3 contains 14 residues. Per the germline V gene, CDR1 is SGHAT and CDR2 is FQNNGV.

This chain uses TRBV6-6 with TRBJ2-7; 11 bases are shared with TRBD2. V was clipped by 6 bases and J by 5 bases; unmatched bases: 9. The CDR3 is made up of 15 amino acids. CDR1 is MNHNY, CDR2 SVGAGI, per germline (reference sequence). CDR3 DNA sequence: TGTGCCAGCAGCTCACTAGCGGGAGTTACCCACGAGCAGTACTTC. It translates to CASSSLAGVTHEQYF.

This clone showed up just a few times. This chain joins TRBV2 and TRBJ1-6; D possibly corresponds to TRBD1 (6 bases). This CDR3 is built from 15 residues. Trimming removed 2 bases at V and 6 bases at J, with 11 bases between. Germline CDR1 is SNHLY and CDR2 is FYNNEI. CDR3 sequence: CASSETGIGNSPLHF. The CDR3 DNA is TGTGCCAGCAGTGAAACAGGGATTGGTAATTCACCCCTCCACTTT.

The rearrangement links TRBV9 to TRBJ1-6; perhaps TRBD1 as D (5 bases). V lost 0 bases and J 9 bases, leaving 13 bases between the germline ends. Germline V gives CDR1 SGDLS, CDR2 YYNGEE. The CDR3 has 15 residues. The DNA for the CDR3 is TGTGCCAGCAGCGTAGCTGGGGGAGGTGGTTCACCCCTCCACTTT. It codes for CASSVAGGGGSPLHF.